This T cell receptor beta chain was captured in a study of T cells of healthy individuals. The CDR3 length is 15 residues. V lost 6 bases, J lost 4 bases, and 6 bases stayed unmatched. Germline values: CDR1 MNHNY, CDR2 SVGAGI (reference sequence). MiXCR, applied by TCRdb to the 5' RACE reads, yields one record per CDR3 protein. The data contain about 53,000 distinct CDR3 sequences, roughly 14% of them singletons. Ten or more counts support this clonotype. The rearrangement joins TRBV6-6 to TRBJ2-3; 11 bases line up with TRBD1. This receptor was taken from a human donor in good health. The CDR3 sequence is CASRGQGEEADTQYF. CDR3 in DNA: TGTGCCAGCAGGGGACAGGGGGAGGAGGCAGATACGCAGTATTTT.